Below, 10 T cell receptor beta chains from the same sample are listed, as sequenced in a study of neoadjuvant anti-PD-1 for oral cavity cancer. Repertoires were generated with immunoSEQ multiplex PCR, while TCRdb's copy carries only in-frame clones and drops some. The sample lists 15,000 to 20,000 clones, approximately 70% occurring once. This sample comprised PBMCs, obtained before nivolumab (anti-PD-1) treatment. The source is a person aged 40 to 85 with oral cavity squamous cell carcinoma.

The chain couples TRBV19 to TRBJ2-5, with D uncertain. Germline V gene data show CDR1 as LNHDA and CDR2 as SQIVND (reference sequence). The CDR3 is 13 amino acids. The germline V and J ends were trimmed by 3 bases and 4 bases, with 9 bases remaining between them. The CDR3 loop reads CASSINVRETQYF. CDR3 DNA sequence: TGTGCCAGTAGTATTAACGTTAGAGAGACCCAGTACTTC.

This chain connects TRBV9 to TRBJ2-7; possibly TRBD2 for D (6 bases). The CDR3 is made up of 14 amino acids. Trimming left V 1 base short and J 5 bases short, with 13 bases between. Germline CDR1 SGDLS, CDR2 YYNGEE. CDR3 bases: TGTGCCAGCAGCGTACTAACGGGAGACAACGAGCAGTACTTC. It codes for CASSVLTGDNEQYF. Looking up the rest from reference TRBV9 and TRBJ2-7 gives the full variable domain: DSGVTQTPKHLITATGQRVTLRCSPRSGDLSVYWYQQSLDQGLQFLIQYYNGEERAKGNILERFSAQQFPDLHSELNLSSLELGDSALYFCASSVLTGDNEQYFGPGTRLTVT.

The CDR3: CASSSGGGSKETQYF. In DNA form, the CDR3 reads TGTGCCAGCAGTTCGGGGGGAGGGTCCAAAGAGACCCAGTACTTC. This chain uses TRBV28 with TRBJ2-5; 7 bases agree with TRBD2. Unmatched junction bases numbered 8, after V lost 4 bases and J lost 3 bases. This CDR3 has 15 amino acids. The germline CDR1 and CDR2 sequences are MDHEN and SYDVKM.

V gene TRBV5-1 combines with J gene TRBJ2-7, with TRBD1 matching 7 bases. The CDR3 length is 15 residues. Germline V lookup: CDR1 SGHRS, CDR2 YFSETQ. Germline trimming cut 4 bases from V and 5 bases from J; bases unmatched to any gene: 12. This chain's CDR3 is CASSPRPGQWNEQYF. The CDR3 coding sequence is TGCGCCAGCAGCCCACGACCGGGACAGTGGAACGAGCAGTACTTC.

The chain joins TRBV25-1 to TRBJ2-1, with 7 bases identical to TRBD2. Germline V gene data show CDR1 as MGHDK and CDR2 as SYGVNS. The junction had 13 bases not matched to a gene; V was cut back by 7 bases and J by 4 bases. The CDR3 spans 16 residues. This chain's CDR3 is CASTPRASGLYNEQFF. CDR3 sequence (DNA): TGTGCCAGCACCCCTCGAGCTAGCGGCCTATACAATGAGCAGTTCTTC.

The rearrangement links TRBV29-1 to TRBJ2-1, with 10 positions matching TRBD2. The CDR3 length is 16 residues. Germline V gives CDR1 SQVTM, CDR2 ANQGSEA. The trim removed 6 bases at V and 7 bases at J, leaving 15 bases unmatched. The CDR3 nucleotides are TGCAGCGTGCCCCGGCGGAGCGGGAGGGCCTTGAATGAGCAGTTCTTC. Translation: CSVPRRSGRALNEQFF.

The chain combines TRBV27 with TRBJ1-4; D might be TRBD1 (5 bases). This CDR3 spans 14 amino acids. The germline CDR1 and CDR2 sequences are MNHEY and SMNVEV (reference sequence). V was shortened by 5 bases and J by 8 bases, with 15 bases between the two germline ends. For the CDR3, the DNA is TGTGCCAGCAGTCTTAGCCGGGGGTGGGAAAAACTGTTTTTT. The encoded protein is CASSLSRGWEKLFF.

The genes are TRBV9 and TRBJ2-3; TRBD2 aligns across 11 bases. CDR1 is SGDLS and CDR2 is YYNGEE in the germline V gene. The junction had 4 bases not matched to a gene; V was cut back by 0 bases and J by 4 bases. The CDR3 runs 16 residues. CDR3 protein: CASSVEGSGRADTQYF. As DNA, the CDR3 is TGTGCCAGCAGCGTAGAAGGTAGCGGGAGGGCAGATACGCAGTATTTT.

This sequence joins TRBV5-8 and TRBJ2-5, with a possible D match to TRBD1 (6 bases). CDR3 length: 13 residues. In germline, CDR1 is SGHTS, CDR2 YDEGEE. Trimming left V 5 bases short and J 3 bases short, with 11 bases between. The CDR3 region has the DNA TGTGCCAGCAGAAAGGGACATGAAGAGACCCAGTACTTC. This codes for CASRKGHEETQYF.

This chain links TRBV19 with TRBJ2-6; a possible D gene is TRBD2 (5 bases). The V end lost 0 bases, the J end lost 2 bases, and 5 bases lay between the germline ends. There are 15 residues in the CDR3. Looked up from germline, CDR1 is LNHDA and CDR2 is SQIVND (reference sequence). The CDR3 here is CASSIERAGANVLTF. The DNA of the CDR3 is TGTGCCAGTAGTATAGAGAGGGCTGGGGCCAACGTCCTGACTTTC.